This T cell receptor (beta chain) was recovered during a study of blood T cell repertoires in COVID-19. Study details: Researchers got acute and convalescent COVID-19 samples from the United States, Italy and Spain. Nucleic acid was either cDNA or gDNA, and it came from T cells, B-cell-depleted T cells, or PBMCs.

The CDR3 loop spans 16 amino acids. Trimming pared 4 bases from V and 0 bases from J, leaving 10 bases between. Germline values: CDR1 SGHTA, CDR2 FQGTGA. Original analysis: Reference gene primer amplification gave nucleated cell count estimates. TCRdb's table, derived via immunoSEQ multiplex PCR, lists solely in-frame clones and lacks some. From that table come the V and J calls and clone size; the DNA was used to work out D and trimming. Of about 75,000 clones listed, around 89% were seen once; the top ten hold roughly 19%. The rearrangement links TRBV7-3 to TRBJ2-6; no firm D call. Specimen: peripheral blood. This clonotype was sampled from a human donor in a cohort sampled during active COVID-19. For the CDR3, the DNA is TGTGCCAGCAGCTCCCCACAGTCCTCTGGGGCCAACGTCCTGACTTTC. It encodes CASSSPQSSGANVLTF.